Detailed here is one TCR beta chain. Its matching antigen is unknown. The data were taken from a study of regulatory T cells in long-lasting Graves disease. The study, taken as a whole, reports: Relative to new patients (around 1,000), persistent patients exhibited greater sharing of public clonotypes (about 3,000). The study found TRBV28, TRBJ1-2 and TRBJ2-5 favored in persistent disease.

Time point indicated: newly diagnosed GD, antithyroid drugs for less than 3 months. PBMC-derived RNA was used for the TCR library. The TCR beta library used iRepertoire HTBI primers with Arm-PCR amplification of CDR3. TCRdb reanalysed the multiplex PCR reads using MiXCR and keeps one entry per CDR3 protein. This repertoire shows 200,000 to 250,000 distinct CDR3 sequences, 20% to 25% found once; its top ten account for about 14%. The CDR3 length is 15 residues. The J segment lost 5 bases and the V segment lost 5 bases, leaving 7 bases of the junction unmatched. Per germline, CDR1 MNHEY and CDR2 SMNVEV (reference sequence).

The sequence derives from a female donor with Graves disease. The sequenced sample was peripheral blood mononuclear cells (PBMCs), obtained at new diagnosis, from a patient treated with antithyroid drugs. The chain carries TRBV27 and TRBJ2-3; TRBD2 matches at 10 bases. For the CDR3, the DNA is TGTGCCAGCAGTGGACTAGCGGACCCGATAGATACGCAGTATTTT. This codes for CASSGLADPIDTQYF.